A selection of T cell receptor beta chains follows, all from one sample in a study of regulatory and conventional T cells in RAG deficiency. Sequencing was performed with immunoSEQ multiplex PCR; in TCRdb, only in-frame clones are kept and a portion is missing. The table includes about 50,000 clones, 80% to 90% detected once. This sample was shared with a second study, whose subject was regulatory T cells.

Sequenced input: CD4+ effector T cells sorted from blood. These receptor sequences come from a human donor in good health. Both conserved end residues are part of each CDR3. D genes are given only for firm matches. Size is stated for part of the rows, as once, few or many counts, or as a class when the clone is expanded.

TRBV15,.,.,TRBJ2-3,16,TGTGCCACCAGCAGAGACCGGGGTAGAGGCACAGATACGCAGTATTTT,CATSRDRGRGTDTQYF
TRBV27,TRBD2,.,TRBJ2-2,16,TGTGCCAGCAGTTTAGACGGGAGGGTCAACACCGGGGAGCTGTTTTTT,CASSLDGRVNTGELFF
TRBV29-1,TRBD1,.,TRBJ1-1,13,TGCAGCGTTAGACAGGGGAGAGACACTGAAGCTTTCTTT,CSVRQGRDTEAFF
TRBV6-5,.,.,TRBJ2-1,14,TGTGCCAGCAGTACCTCGTTATGGGGCAATGAGCAGTTCTTC,CASSTSLWGNEQFF
TRBV9,.,.,TRBJ1-1,15,TGTGCCAGCAGCGTACTGGACGTTGAGGGGACTGAAGCTTTCTTT,CASSVLDVEGTEAFF
TRBV7-9,TRBD1,.,TRBJ1-1,14,TGTGCCAGCAGCGTGACAGGGTTGGGCACTGAAGCTTTCTTT,CASSVTGLGTEAFF
TRBV29-1,.,.,TRBJ2-3,15,TGCAGCGTTTCTGGGCCTCAGAGTGGCACAGATACGCAGTATTTT,CSVSGPQSGTDTQYF
TRBV6-1,.,.,TRBJ1-2,12,TGTGCCAGCAGTGAAGGACAGTTTGTCCACACCTTC,CASSEGQFVHTF
TRBV6-1,.,.,TRBJ1-1,12,TGTGCCAGCAGCCTGGACAGTAGAGAAGCTTTCTTT,CASSLDSREAFF
TRBV6-1,TRBD1,.,TRBJ1-1,15,TGTGCCAGCAGGCGGGAACCGGGACAGGGCATCACAGCTTTCTTT,CASRREPGQGITAFF
TRBV27,.,.,TRBJ1-3,15,TGTGCCAGCAGTTATGAGTGTGTAAAGCTAAACACCATATATTTT,CASSYECVKLNTIYF
TRBV19,TRBD1,.,TRBJ1-2,15,TGTGCCAGTAGAGCCTCGGGACAGGGGATTTCTGGCTACACCTTC,CASRASGQGISGYTF
TRBV19,.,once,TRBJ2-2,15,TGTGCCAGTACCCTGGAGGGGTACAACACCGGGGAGCTGTTTTTT,CASTLEGYNTGELFF
TRBV6-1,TRBD2,.,TRBJ2-5,14,TGTGCCAGCAGGGGGGGGACTTCTCAAGAGACCCAGTACTTC,CASRGGTSQETQYF
TRBV6-1,.,.,TRBJ1-2,13,TGTGCCAGCAGTGATCGTCAGGGCTATGGCTACACCTTC,CASSDRQGYGYTF
TRBV4-2,TRBD2,.,TRBJ2-5,16,TGTGCCAGCAGCCAAGGACTAGCGGGAGGTGAAGAGACCCAGTACTTC,CASSQGLAGGEETQYF
TRBV6-5,TRBD1,.,TRBJ1-4,15,TGTGCCAGCAGTTACTCGGGACAGCCCAGGGAAAAACTGTTTTTT,CASSYSGQPREKLFF
TRBV7-9,TRBD1,.,TRBJ2-7,16,TGTGCCAGCAGCCCATGGGGGGACAGGGGAGCCTACGAGCAGTACTTC,CASSPWGDRGAYEQYF
TRBV15,.,few,TRBJ1-3,15,TGTGCCACCAGCAGAGTCCACCAGGCTGGAAACACCATATATTTT,CATSRVHQAGNTIYF
TRBV14,.,.,TRBJ1-1,13,TGTGCCAGCAGCCAAGAAATGGACACCGAAGCTTTCTTT,CASSQEMDTEAFF
TRBV5-6,.,.,TRBJ2-5,12,TGTGCCAGCAGCTTCAGTAAAGAGACCCAGTACTTC,CASSFSKETQYF
TRBV19,.,.,TRBJ2-2,14,TGTGCCAGCACTCCCATAGGGAACACCGGGGAGCTGTTTTTT,CASTPIGNTGELFF
TRBV5-1,.,few,TRBJ1-2,15,TGCGCCAGCAGCCCATACGGGGGGGTATCGTTTGGCTACACCTTC,CASSPYGGVSFGYTF